These 27 T cell receptor beta chains came from one sample sequenced in a study of OX40 agonist ivuxolimab in advanced cancers. Library preparation was by the immunoSEQ multiplex PCR assay. TCRdb took this table from immuneACCESS and kept in-frame rearrangements with V and J called. Such tables lack part of the clones; where checked against another copy, unresolved V genes explain under half of the gap, and the rest is unexplained. This sample gives 72,000 or so clones in total; about 86% of them show up just once. Jointly, the top ten make up 0.86% of the sample. Sequencing was performed on CD4+ or CD8+ T cells sorted from blood, taken in a trial of the OX40 agonist ivuxolimab. These receptors were taken from an adult with an advanced solid tumor such as melanoma, head and neck, liver or kidney cancer.

The chain recombines TRBV7-9 with TRBJ2-1, with 11 bases aligning to TRBD2. Per the germline V gene, CDR1 is SEHNR and CDR2 is FQNEAQ (reference sequence). The CDR3 runs 17 residues. Germline trimming cut 5 bases from V and 7 bases from J; bases unmatched to any gene: 13. CDR3 sequence reads: CASSMTSGAARANEQFF. CDR3 coding DNA: TGTGCCAGCAGCATGACTAGCGGGGCGGCGCGCGCAAATGAGCAGTTCTTC.

The V and J genes are TRBV7-8 and TRBJ2-7; 10 bases match TRBD1. The V gene's germline CDR1 is SGHVS and CDR2 FQNEAQ. Trimming removed 5 bases from V and 3 bases from J; junction bases left unmatched: 16. The CDR3 runs to 18 residues. The CDR3 DNA reads as TGTGCCAGCAGCCTGGGACAGGGGTTTTCTCGGGAAGACTACGAGCAGTACTTC. The encoded protein is CASSLGQGFSREDYEQYF.

The chain couples TRBV15 to TRBJ2-7, with TRBD1 matching over 10 bases. With V trimmed by 3 bases and J by 3 bases, 11 bases remained unmatched. The CDR3 has 17 amino acids. CDR1 is LNHNV, CDR2 YYDKDF, per germline (reference sequence). The chain's CDR3 is CATSSFLVGQGNYEQYF. CDR3 bases: TGTGCCACCAGCAGCTTCTTGGTGGGACAGGGGAACTACGAGCAGTACTTC.

The chain has TRBV5-1 and TRBJ2-5; D gene unclear. V was shortened by 0 bases and J by 2 bases, with 11 bases between the two germline ends. CDR1 and CDR2 from the germline V gene are SGHRS and YFSETQ. CDR3 length equals 15 residues. The CDR3 DNA follows: TGCGCCAGCAGCTTGGGGGCAGGAACACAAGAGACCCAGTACTTC. Translation: CASSLGAGTQETQYF. The whole variable domain, filled in from reference TRBV5-1 and TRBJ2-5, reads KAGVTQTPRYLIKTRGQQVTLSCSPISGHRSVSWYQQTPGQGLQFLFEYFSETQRNKGNFPGRFSGRQFSNSRSEMNVSTLELGDSALYLCASSLGAGTQETQYFGPGTRLLVL.

This sequence joins TRBV27 and TRBJ1-4; D is undetermined. CDR1 MNHEY and CDR2 SMNVEV come from the germline V gene (reference sequence). There are 14 residues in the CDR3. V was pared by 5 bases and J by 0 bases, with 7 bases between. In nucleotides, the CDR3 is TGTGCCAGCAGTGGAGGAGCAACTAATGAAAAACTGTTTTTT. Translated: CASSGGATNEKLFF.

The sample holds one count of this clone. The genes are TRBV6-5 and TRBJ1-5; tentative D call: TRBD1 (5 bases). Germline lookup yields CDR1 MNHEY and CDR2 SVGAGI. V lost 5 bases to trimming and J lost 4 bases, with 12 bases between them. The CDR3 sequence is 14 residues long. This chain's CDR3 is CASSPSRGNQPQHF. DNA of the CDR3: TGTGCCAGCAGTCCATCCCGGGGGAATCAGCCCCAGCATTTT.

V and J are TRBV5-1 and TRBJ2-2, with TRBD2 matching over 7 bases. Germline V gene data show CDR1 as SGHRS and CDR2 as YFSETQ. The CDR3 is made up of 15 amino acids. V lost 4 bases to trimming and J lost 1 base; unmatched junction nucleotides: 4. CDR3: CASSDASGNTGELFF. CDR3 nucleotides: TGCGCCAGCAGCGACGCTAGCGGGAACACCGGGGAGCTGTTTTTT.

V and J are TRBV7-3 and TRBJ2-1; D might be TRBD2 (5 bases). This CDR3 has 13 residues. V was cut by 7 bases and J by 7 bases, with 14 bases left in between. Germline CDR1 and CDR2: SGHTA and FQGTGA. The CDR3 loop is CASTSGNLNEQFF. Written as DNA, the CDR3 is TGTGCCAGCACAAGCGGAAACCTTAATGAGCAGTTCTTC.

The chain employs TRBV18 and TRBJ1-2; D gene uncertain. The ends were cut back, 3 bases at V and 1 base at J, with 12 bases in the middle. CDR1 KGHSH and CDR2 LQKENI come from the germline V gene. This CDR3 is 15 amino acids long. In DNA form, the CDR3 reads TGTGCCAGCTCACCTAGGACGGAGAATAACTATGGCTACACCTTC. Translated, it gives CASSPRTENNYGYTF.

The chain joins TRBV28 to TRBJ1-6; tentative D call: TRBD1 (5 bases). This CDR3 is built from 17 residues. In germline, CDR1 is MDHEN, CDR2 SYDVKM. The germline V and J ends were trimmed by 3 bases and 0 bases, with 12 bases remaining between them. The CDR3 nucleotides are TGTGCCAGCAGTTTCGGGGACGGGGGCTCCTATAATTCACCCCTCCACTTT. It translates to CASSFGDGGSYNSPLHF.

This clone is a singleton in its sample. The CDR3 DNA is TGTGCCAGCAGCCAAGATTCAGACGACACTGGAAACACCATATATTTT. Amino acid sequence: CASSQDSDDTGNTIYF. This chain joins TRBV7-9 and TRBJ1-3; D is undetermined. From germline, CDR1 is SEHNR and CDR2 FQNEAQ (reference sequence). The CDR3 is 16 residues long. Trimming left V 5 bases short and J 2 bases short, with 16 bases between.

The chain recombines TRBV18 with TRBJ1-5; 9 nucleotides match TRBD1. The CDR3 runs 19 residues. The germline V gene has CDR1 KGHSH and CDR2 LQKENI. V lost 5 bases, J lost 0 bases, and 14 bases stayed unmatched. CDR3 region: CASSESPDRGGYSNQPQHF. The CDR3 DNA reads as TGTGCCAGCTCAGAATCGCCGGACAGGGGAGGGTATAGCAATCAGCCCCAGCATTTT.

The chain uses TRBV7-2 and TRBJ2-5, with no clear D. The last part of the DNA fits TRBJ2-7 better; the J call may be wrong. Germline lookup yields CDR1 SGHTA and CDR2 FQGNSA. The CDR3 spans 12 residues. CDR3: CASSWGSYEQYF. The DNA of the CDR3 is TGTGCCAGCAGCTGGGGCTCCTACGAGCAGTACTTC.

The rearrangement uses TRBV6-5 and TRBJ1-5; possibly TRBD1 for D (5 bases). The germline CDR1 and CDR2 sequences are MNHEY and SVGAGI. The V end lost 2 bases, the J end lost 5 bases, and 13 bases lay between the germline ends. This CDR3 region has 15 residues. The CDR3 is CASSYRQGKYQPQHF. The CDR3 coding sequence is TGTGCCAGCAGTTACAGGCAGGGAAAATATCAGCCCCAGCATTTT.

This chain uses TRBV7-9 with TRBJ1-2; tentative D call: TRBD1 (5 bases). The CDR3 consists of 14 residues. Germline V gene sequence: CDR1 SEHNR, CDR2 FQNEAQ (reference sequence). With 0 bases removed from V and 6 bases from J, the gap between germline ends came to 11 bases. CDR3 coding DNA: TGTGCCAGCAGCTTAGCTCGCAGGGCGGATGGCTACACCTTC. It translates to CASSLARRADGYTF.

The chain is built from TRBV5-1 and TRBJ1-1, with unresolved D. CDR1 and CDR2 (germline): SGHRS, YFSETQ. V was pared by 0 bases and J by 4 bases, with 13 bases between. There are 15 residues in the CDR3. CDR3 sequence reads: CASSLASGFGTEAFF. The CDR3 DNA sequence: TGCGCCAGCAGCTTGGCCTCGGGGTTCGGCACTGAAGCTTTCTTT.

The chain uses TRBV4-3 and TRBJ1-4; D is uncertain. The CDR3 runs to 16 residues. The V gene lost 0 bases and the J gene lost 6 bases, with 14 bases spanning the gap. Germline V CDR1 and CDR2: LGHNA, YSLEER. The chain's CDR3 is CASSQDVRSADEKLFF. Written as DNA, the CDR3 is TGCGCCAGCAGCCAAGATGTCAGGTCGGCGGATGAAAAACTGTTTTTT.

V is TRBV2 and J is TRBJ2-5, with D hard to call. Between the trimmed V and J ends, which lost 4 bases and 5 bases, there was a span of 8 bases. This CDR3 is 12 amino acids long. Germline CDR1 is SNHLY and CDR2 is FYNNEI. This CDR3 reads CASSGTLETQYF. CDR3 sequence (DNA): TGTGCCAGCAGTGGGACGTTGGAGACCCAGTACTTC.

The V gene is TRBV25-1, the J gene TRBJ2-3, with D unclear. The germline V and J ends were trimmed by 6 bases and 2 bases, with 12 bases remaining between them. The CDR3 has 14 residues. CDR1 is MGHDK and CDR2 is SYGVNS in the germline V gene. The CDR3 nucleotides are TGTGCCAGCAGGGGTCCGCAGCTCACAGATACGCAGTATTTT. Translated, it gives CASRGPQLTDTQYF. The whole variable domain, filled in from reference TRBV25-1 and TRBJ2-3, reads EADIYQTPRYLVIGTGKKITLECSQTMGHDKMYWYQQDPGMELHLIHYSYGVNSTEKGDLSSESTVSRIRTEHFPLTLESARPSHTSQYLCASRGPQLTDTQYFGPGTRLTVL.

The J gene is TRBJ1-2, the V gene TRBV19; no reliable D call. This CDR3 has 16 residues. V was pared by 6 bases and J by 2 bases, with 19 bases between. CDR1 and CDR2 (germline): LNHDA, SQIVND (reference sequence). As DNA, the CDR3 is TGTGCCAGTAGGAGCCCAGGACTCCTGGGGAACTATGGCTACACCTTC. Amino acid sequence: CASRSPGLLGNYGYTF.

The CDR3 loop is CASSGHRAAKNIQYF. The CDR3 DNA reads TGTGCCAGCAGCGGGCACAGGGCAGCCAAAAACATTCAGTACTTC. The J gene is TRBJ2-4, the V gene TRBV7-8; D might be TRBD1 (6 bases). V lost 5 bases and J 0 bases, leaving 11 bases between the germline ends. This CDR3 has 15 amino acids. Germline CDR1 is SGHVS and CDR2 is FQNEAQ.

The gene calls are TRBV6-6 and TRBJ2-7; weak D call: TRBD1 (6 bases). The CDR3 extends over 14 amino acids. Germline V lookup: CDR1 MNHNY, CDR2 SVGAGI (reference sequence). Trimming pared 5 bases from V and 3 bases from J, leaving 14 bases between. Here the CDR3 reads CASSLPGENYEQYF. In DNA, the CDR3 is TGTGCCAGCAGTCTGCCAGGGGAGAACTACGAGCAGTACTTC.

The chain carries TRBV11-1 and TRBJ2-2; a possible D gene is TRBD1 (5 bases). CDR3 length equals 14 residues. The germline CDR1 and CDR2 sequences are SGHAT and FQDESV (reference sequence). Deletions cut 4 bases from V and 4 bases from J, with 10 bases between. The CDR3 coding sequence is TGTGCCAGCAGCTCGCGACAGTTCACCGGGGAGCTGTTTTTT. It specifies CASSSRQFTGELFF. The full variable domain, in which reference TRBV11-1 and TRBJ2-2 provide the parts outside the CDR3, is EAEVAQSPRYKITEKSQAVAFWCDPISGHATLYWYRQILGQGPELLVQFQDESVVDDSQLPKDRFSAERLKGVDSTLKIQPAELGDSAMYLCASSSRQFTGELFFGEGSRLTVL.

The gene calls are TRBV27 and TRBJ1-1; D is possibly TRBD1 (6 bases). The CDR3 contains 13 residues. In germline, CDR1 is MNHEY, CDR2 SMNVEV (reference sequence). The V gene lost 8 bases and the J gene lost 4 bases, with 14 bases spanning the gap. This CDR3 is CASQQGRSTEAFF. CDR3 DNA: TGTGCCAGCCAACAGGGTAGGAGCACTGAAGCTTTCTTT.

This chain joins TRBV19 and TRBJ1-3; TRBD1 is a possible D gene (6 bases). With 8 bases removed from V and 0 bases from J, the gap between germline ends came to 8 bases. Germline V lookup: CDR1 LNHDA, CDR2 SQIVND (reference sequence). This CDR3 comprises 13 residues. The CDR3 DNA sequence: TGTGCCAGTGAGACAGGCTCTGGAAACACCATATATTTT. Protein sequence: CASETGSGNTIYF. The full variable domain, rest sourced from reference TRBV19 and TRBJ1-3, is DGGITQSPKYLFRKEGQNVTLSCEQNLNHDAMYWYRQDPGQGLRLIYYSQIVNDFQKGDIAEGYSVSREKKESFPLTVTSAQKNPTAFYLCASETGSGNTIYFGEGSWLTVV.

The chain recombines TRBV28 with TRBJ1-5; D perhaps matches TRBD1 (6 bases). CDR1 MDHEN and CDR2 SYDVKM come from the germline V gene. V was trimmed by 10 bases and J by 0 bases, leaving 16 bases between them. CDR3 size: 15 residues. CDR3: CATIRGAGSNQPQHF. The CDR3 DNA reads TGTGCCACGATCCGGGGGGCTGGTAGCAATCAGCCCCAGCATTTT.

The rearrangement links TRBV6-6 to TRBJ1-5, with D perhaps matching TRBD1 (6 bases). CDR1 and CDR2 (germline): MNHNY, SVGAGI (reference sequence). This CDR3 spans 15 amino acids. The V end lost 5 bases, the J end lost 7 bases, and 18 bases lay between the germline ends. CDR3 loop: CASSLGGSTGQPQHF. DNA of the CDR3: TGTGCCAGCAGTCTCGGGGGCAGTACAGGACAGCCCCAGCATTTT.